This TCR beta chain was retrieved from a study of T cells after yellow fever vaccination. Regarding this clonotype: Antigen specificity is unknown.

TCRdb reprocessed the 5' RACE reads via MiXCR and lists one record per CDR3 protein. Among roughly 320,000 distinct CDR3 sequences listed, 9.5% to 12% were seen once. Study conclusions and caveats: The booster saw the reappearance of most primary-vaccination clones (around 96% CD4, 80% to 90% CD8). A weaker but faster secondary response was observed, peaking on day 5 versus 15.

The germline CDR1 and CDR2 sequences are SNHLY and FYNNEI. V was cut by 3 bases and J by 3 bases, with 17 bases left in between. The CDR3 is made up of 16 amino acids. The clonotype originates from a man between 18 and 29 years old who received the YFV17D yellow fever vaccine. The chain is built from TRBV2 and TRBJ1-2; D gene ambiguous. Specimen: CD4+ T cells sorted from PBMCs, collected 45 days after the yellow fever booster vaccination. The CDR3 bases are TGTGCCAGCAGTGATTGGCGGAAACCGACTGACTATGGCTACACCTTC. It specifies CASSDWRKPTDYGYTF.